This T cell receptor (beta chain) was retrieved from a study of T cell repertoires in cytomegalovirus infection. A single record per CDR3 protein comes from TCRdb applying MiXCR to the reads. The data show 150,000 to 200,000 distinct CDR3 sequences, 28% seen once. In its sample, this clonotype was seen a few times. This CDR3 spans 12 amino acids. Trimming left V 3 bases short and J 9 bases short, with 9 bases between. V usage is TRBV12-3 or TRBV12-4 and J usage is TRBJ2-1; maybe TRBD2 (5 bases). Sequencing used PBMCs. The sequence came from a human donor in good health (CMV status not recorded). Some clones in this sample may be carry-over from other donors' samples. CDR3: CASSLVGSEQFF. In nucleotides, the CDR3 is TGTGCCAGCAGTTTGGTAGGGAGTGAGCAGTTCTTC.